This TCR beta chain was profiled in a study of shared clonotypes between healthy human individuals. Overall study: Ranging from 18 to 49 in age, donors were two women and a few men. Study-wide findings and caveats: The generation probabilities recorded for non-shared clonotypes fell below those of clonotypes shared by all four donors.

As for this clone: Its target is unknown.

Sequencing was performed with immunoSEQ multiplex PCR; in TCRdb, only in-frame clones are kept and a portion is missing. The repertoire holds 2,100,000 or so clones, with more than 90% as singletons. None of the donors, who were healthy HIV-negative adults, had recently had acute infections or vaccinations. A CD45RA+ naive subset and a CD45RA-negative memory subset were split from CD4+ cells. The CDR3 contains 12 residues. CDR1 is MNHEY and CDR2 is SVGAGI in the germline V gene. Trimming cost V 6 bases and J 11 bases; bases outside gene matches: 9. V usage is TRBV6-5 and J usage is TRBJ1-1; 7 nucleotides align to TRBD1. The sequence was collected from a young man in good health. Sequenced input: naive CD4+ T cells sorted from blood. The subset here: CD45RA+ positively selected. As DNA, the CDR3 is TGTGCCAGCAGCCGCGACAGGGCCAGGGCTTTCTTT. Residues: CASSRDRARAFF.